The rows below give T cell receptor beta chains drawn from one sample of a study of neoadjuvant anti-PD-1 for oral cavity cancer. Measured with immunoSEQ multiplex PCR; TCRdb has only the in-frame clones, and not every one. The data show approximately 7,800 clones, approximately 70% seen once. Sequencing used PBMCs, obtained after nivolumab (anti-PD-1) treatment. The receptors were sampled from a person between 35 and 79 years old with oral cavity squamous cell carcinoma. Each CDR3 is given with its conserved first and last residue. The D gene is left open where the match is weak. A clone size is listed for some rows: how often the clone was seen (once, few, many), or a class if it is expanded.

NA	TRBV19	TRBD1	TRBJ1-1	TGTGCCAGTAGCCGACAGGGCCAGACTGAAGCTTTCTTT	CASSRQGQTEAFF
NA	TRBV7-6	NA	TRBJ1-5	TGTGCCAGCAGCTTAGCAGACGGGCTTGGCAGGGAGGGCAATCAGCCCCAGCATTTT	CASSLADGLGREGNQPQHF
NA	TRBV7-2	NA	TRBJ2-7	TGTGCCAGCAGCCCCTACAGGGTTTTCGAGCAGTACTTC	CASSPYRVFEQYF
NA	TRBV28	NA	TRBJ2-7	TGTGCCAGCAGTTCTACCGGGGAGCAGTACTTC	CASSSTGEQYF
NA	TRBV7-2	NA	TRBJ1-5	TGTGCCAGCAGCTTAGCGTGGGGTAGCAATCAGCCCCAGCATTTT	CASSLAWGSNQPQHF
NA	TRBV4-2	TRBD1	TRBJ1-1	TGTGCCAGCAGTCCCAATTTACAGGGGATGAACACTGAAGCTTTCTTT	CASSPNLQGMNTEAFF
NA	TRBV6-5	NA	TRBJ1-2	TGTGCCAGCAGTTATGGGGGCGCGACAGGCTACACCTTC	CASSYGGATGYTF
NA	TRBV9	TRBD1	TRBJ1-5	TGTGCCAGCAGCGAGGGGCCGACAGGGGCTAGCAATCAGCCCCAGCATTTT	CASSEGPTGASNQPQHF
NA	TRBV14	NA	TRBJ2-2	TGTGCCAGCAGCTTGACAGTGATGAACACCGGGGAGCTGTTTTTT	CASSLTVMNTGELFF
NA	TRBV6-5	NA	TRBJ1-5	TGTGCCAGCAGTTACGGGAAGAGCAATCAGCCCCAGCATTTT	CASSYGKSNQPQHF
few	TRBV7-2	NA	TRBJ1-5	TGTGCCAGCAGCTTATTCCAAGGGCAGGGTTGGCAGCCCCAGCATTTT	CASSLFQGQGWQPQHF
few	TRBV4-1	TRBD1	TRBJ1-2	TGCGCCAGCAGCCAGGTCCCGGGACAGGGGCCGGGGGGCTATGGCTACACCTTC	CASSQVPGQGPGGYGYTF
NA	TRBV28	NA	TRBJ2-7	TGTGCCAGCAGTCTCAGGGTCAGTCAGTACTTC	CASSLRVSQYF
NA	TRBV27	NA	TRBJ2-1	TGTGCCAGCAGTCGAGGAGGGCTAGCGATGCATGAGCAGTTCTTC	CASSRGGLAMHEQFF
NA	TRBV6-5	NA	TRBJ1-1	TGTGCCAGCAGTTACTCTGGCCTGAACACTGAAGCTTTCTTT	CASSYSGLNTEAFF
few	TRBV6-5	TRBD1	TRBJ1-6	TGTGCCAGCAGAAGACCGGGACAGGGTGGTGCCCTCCACTTT	CASRRPGQGGALHF
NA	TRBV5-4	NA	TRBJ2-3	TGTGCCAGCAGCCACGCGAGAGGGGGGAGGGGCACAGATACGCAGTATTTT	CASSHARGGRGTDTQYF
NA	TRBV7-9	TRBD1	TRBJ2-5	TGTGCCAGCAGCGTTCAGGGGGCGCGGAGAGAGACCCAGTACTTC	CASSVQGARRETQYF
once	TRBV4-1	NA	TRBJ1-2	TGCGCCAGCAGCCAAGGTCAACAGGGCGCAGCCTATGGCTACACCTTC	CASSQGQQGAAYGYTF
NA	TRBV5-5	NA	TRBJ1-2	TGTGCCAGCAGCTTTACAGCGTCAAACTATGGCTACACCTTC	CASSFTASNYGYTF
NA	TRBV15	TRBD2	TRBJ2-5	TGTGCCACCAGCATTGGGTCCGGGGGGGCCATAAAGACCCAGTACTTC	CATSIGSGGAIKTQYF
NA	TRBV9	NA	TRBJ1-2	TGTGCCAGCAGCGTAGGCACAGGCCCAGTGTTATATGGCTACACCTTC	CASSVGTGPVLYGYTF
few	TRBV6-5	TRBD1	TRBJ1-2	TGTGCCAGCAGTTACCGGGGACAGGGAAACTATGGCTACACCTTC	CASSYRGQGNYGYTF
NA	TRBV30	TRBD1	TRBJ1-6	TGTGCCTGGATATCCGGGACAGGGGGCGCCTATAATTCACCCCTCCACTTT	CAWISGTGGAYNSPLHF
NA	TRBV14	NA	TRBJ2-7	TGTGCCAGCGCGCGGGGTCCATCCGCCTACGAGCAGTACTTC	CASARGPSAYEQYF
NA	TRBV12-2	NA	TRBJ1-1	TGTGCAAGTCGCTTAGTGACCGGGCCCCAGGACACTGAAGCTTTCTTT	CASRLVTGPQDTEAFF
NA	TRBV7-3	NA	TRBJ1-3	TGTGCCAGCAGCTTACAGGCGGGGGTCGGAAACACCATATATTTT	CASSLQAGVGNTIYF
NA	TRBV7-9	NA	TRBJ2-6	TGTGCCAGCAGTCCACTCCTCCGGGTTGGGGCCAACGTCCTGACTTTC	CASSPLLRVGANVLTF
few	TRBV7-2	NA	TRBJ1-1	TGTGCCAGCAGCCGTACTAGCGGGAGGGGGGCAGGAAACACTGAAGCTTTCTTT	CASSRTSGRGAGNTEAFF
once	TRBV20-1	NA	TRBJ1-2	TGCAGTGAAGGGGGCTACACCTTC	CSEGGYTF
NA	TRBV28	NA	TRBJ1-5	TGTGCCAGCAGTTTGGGGGAGAGTCAGCCCCAGCATTTT	CASSLGESQPQHF
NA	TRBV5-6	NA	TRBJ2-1	TGTGCCAGCAGCCCGAAGGATTCTTTTGGGGGGAGAGAGCAGTTCTTC	CASSPKDSFGGREQFF
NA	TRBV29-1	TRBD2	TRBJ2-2	TGCAGCGGGGGACTAGTCACCGGGGAGCTGTTTTTT	CSGGLVTGELFF
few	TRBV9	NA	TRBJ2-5	TGTGCCAGCAGCGTAGAAGGGACAACCCGAGAGACCCAGTACTTC	CASSVEGTTRETQYF
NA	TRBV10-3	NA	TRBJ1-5	TGTGCCATCAGTGACCTCGAGGACGGCAGCAATCAGCCCCAGCATTTT	CAISDLEDGSNQPQHF
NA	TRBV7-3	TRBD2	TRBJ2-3	TGTGCCAGCAGCGTTAGGGCGGGGGTTGCAGATACGCAGTATTTT	CASSVRAGVADTQYF
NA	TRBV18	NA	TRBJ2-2	TGTGCCAGCTCACCACGGGTCAGCGAAGGGGACACCGGGGAGCTGTTTTTT	CASSPRVSEGDTGELFF
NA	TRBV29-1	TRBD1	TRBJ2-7	TGCAGTGTTGATGGGGACAGATACTCCTACGAGCAGTACTTC	CSVDGDRYSYEQYF
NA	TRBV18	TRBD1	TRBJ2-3	TGTGCCAGCTCACTGGGGACAGGGTCTGATACGCAGTATTTT	CASSLGTGSDTQYF
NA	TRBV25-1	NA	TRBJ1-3	TGTGCCAGCAGTGAATCGAGGCAGAGCTCTGGAAACACCATATATTTT	CASSESRQSSGNTIYF
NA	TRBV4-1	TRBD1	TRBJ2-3	TGCGCCAGCAGCCAAGATTGGGGACAGGGTTACAATACGCAGTATTTT	CASSQDWGQGYNTQYF
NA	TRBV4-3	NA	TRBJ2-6	TGCGCCAGCAGCCATGGAGGGGGCTCTGGGGCCAACGTCCTGACTTTC	CASSHGGGSGANVLTF
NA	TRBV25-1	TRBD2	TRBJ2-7	TGTGCCAGCAGCCGGGGGGGGAGCTCCTACGAGCAGTACTTC	CASSRGGSSYEQYF
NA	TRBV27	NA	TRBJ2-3	TGTGCCAGCAGTTTAGGCGGGGGCCGCTTTGGGACGCAGTATTTT	CASSLGGGRFGTQYF
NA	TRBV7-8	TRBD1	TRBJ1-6	TGTGCCAGCAGCTTACAACAGGGGGGTTCACCCCTCCACTTT	CASSLQQGGSPLHF
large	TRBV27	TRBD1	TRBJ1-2	TGTGCCAGCAGTTTATCGACAGGGATGAGTGGCTACACCTTC	CASSLSTGMSGYTF
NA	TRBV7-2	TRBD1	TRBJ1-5	TGTGCCAGCAGCTCCAGGGGGGAGCGTCAGCCCCAGCATTTT	CASSSRGERQPQHF
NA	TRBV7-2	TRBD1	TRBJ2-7	TGTGCCAGCAGCGGGACAGGGGGCAGGGCCTACGAGCAGTACTTC	CASSGTGGRAYEQYF
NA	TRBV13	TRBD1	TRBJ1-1	TGTGCCAGCAGTATACAGGGGGCTGAAGCTTTCTTT	CASSIQGAEAFF
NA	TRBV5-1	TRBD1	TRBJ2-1	TGCGCCAGCAGTTCCGGGACAGATCATCTGCCTACAACTGAGCAGTTCTTC	CASSSGTDHLPTTEQFF
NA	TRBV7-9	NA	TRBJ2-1	TGTGCCAGCAGCTTTGGTAGGGGCCCGGGGGATGAGCAGTTCTTC	CASSFGRGPGDEQFF
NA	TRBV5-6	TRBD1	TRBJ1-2	TGTGCCAGCAGCTTGGAACCCGGGACAGGGCGGAGCGGTGGCTACACCTTC	CASSLEPGTGRSGGYTF
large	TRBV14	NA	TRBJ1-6	TGTGCCAGCAACCGGAGTTCACCCCTCCACTTT	CASNRSSPLHF
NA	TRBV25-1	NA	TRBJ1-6	TGTGCCAGCAGTGAGAGGACGGGGTCCTATAATTCACCCCTCCACTTT	CASSERTGSYNSPLHF